This T cell receptor beta chain was documented in a study of CD8 T cells in ankylosing spondylitis. Study results and limitations: Several highly homologous variants made up a TCR beta motif, and this motif appeared characteristic of ankylosing spondylitis blood.

Germline CDR1 MGHDK, CDR2 SYGVNS. The V end was cut by 6 bases, the J end by 3 bases, with 11 bases between. The CDR3 is 13 amino acids. MiXCR was run by TCRdb on the 5' RACE reads, yielding one entry per CDR3 protein. The sample lists more than 400,000 distinct CDR3 sequences, 5.3% occurring once. Ten or more counts support this clonotype. Its antigen is still unknown. Sequenced sample: blood, either unsorted or a sorted T cell fraction (not recorded which). This chain links TRBV25-1 with TRBJ1-1; D unclear. This TCR was sampled from a male donor with ankylosing spondylitis. In nucleotides, the CDR3 is TGTGCCAGCAGCCAACTTGGGTACACTGAAGCTTTCTTT. Translated, it gives CASSQLGYTEAFF.